These T cell receptor beta chains were read from a single sample in a study of T-cell memory formation after mild COVID-19. MiXCR, run by TCRdb on the 5' RACE reads, gives a single entry per CDR3 protein. Here the sample spans under 300,000 distinct CDR3 sequences, roughly 15% being singletons. The sequenced sample was PBMCs or a T cell subset sorted from them (not recorded which). These receptors all stem from a man younger than 30 who had mild COVID-19 (a few samples of this study predate the infection). Cell type and time point are not known. Each CDR3 is given with its conserved first and last residue. The D gene is left open where the match is weak. A clone size is listed for some rows: how often the clone was seen (once, few, many), or a class if it is expanded.

16	.	TRBV5-1	.	TRBJ1-5	TGCGCCAGCAGCTATGGGGGGCCTAATAGCAATCAGCCCCAGCATTTT	CASSYGGPNSNQPQHF
14	.	TRBV7-2	many	TRBJ2-1	TGTGCCAGCACCTGGTCCTTTGGACGCAATGAGCAGTTCTTC	CASTWSFGRNEQFF
16	TRBD2	TRBV5-1	few	TRBJ2-3	TGCGCCAGCAGCTTGCGAGGTAGCGGGGCCACAGATACGCAGTATTTT	CASSLRGSGATDTQYF
16	TRBD1	TRBV7-2	.	TRBJ2-5	TGTGTCAGCAGCTTTTCCCCGGGACAGCGAAAACAGACCCAGTACTTC	CVSSFSPGQRKQTQYF
16	.	TRBV5-1	few	TRBJ1-4	TGCGCCAGCAGCTTGGACCAGGGGAGCACTAATGAAAAACTGTTTTTT	CASSLDQGSTNEKLFF
14	TRBD1	TRBV7-2	.	TRBJ2-7	TGTGCCAGCAGCTTAGCCGGACAGGGTTACGAGCAGTACTTC	CASSLAGQGYEQYF
14	TRBD2	TRBV5-1	few	TRBJ2-5	TGCGCCAGCAGTCGAGCGGGGGTCCAAGAGACCCAGTACTTC	CASSRAGVQETQYF
14	TRBD2	TRBV7-2	.	TRBJ2-7	TGTGCCAGCAGCTTAGAGCGGGGGCCCCTCCAGCAGTACTTC	CASSLERGPLQQYF
14	.	TRBV12-3/TRBV12-4	.	TRBJ2-1	TGTGCCAGCAGTTTCAGGGTTAGGGAGAATGAGCAGTTCTTC	CASSFRVRENEQFF
15	.	TRBV19	.	TRBJ1-4	TGTGCCAGTAGTGCCCCCGGGGAAGTCAAGGAAAAACTGTTTTTT	CASSAPGEVKEKLFF
17	.	TRBV28	few	TRBJ2-2	TGTGCCAGCAGTTTCCCCCCAGGGCGGGCTAACACCGGGGAGCTGTTTTTT	CASSFPPGRANTGELFF
15	.	TRBV4-2	few	TRBJ2-1	TGTGCCAGCAGCCATCCGGACGGCACCTACAATGAGCAGTTCTTC	CASSHPDGTYNEQFF
16	TRBD2	TRBV18	.	TRBJ2-1	TGTGCCAGCTCACCACCGGGACTAGCGGGGGGAGATGAGCAGTTCTTC	CASSPPGLAGGDEQFF
17	.	TRBV5-1	.	TRBJ1-4	TGCGCCAGCAGCTTGGCAGGGGCGGTGGGGATCGGCGAAAAACTGTTTTTT	CASSLAGAVGIGEKLFF
13	.	TRBV2	few	TRBJ2-1	TGTGCCAGCCACGGGAGCTCCTACAATGAGCAGTTCTTC	CASHGSSYNEQFF
14	.	TRBV10-3	.	TRBJ1-1	TGTGCCATCCGCTCCGCGGACGGTGGGAGTGAAGCTTTCTTT	CAIRSADGGSEAFF
15	TRBD2	TRBV3-1	.	TRBJ2-7	TGTGCCAGCAGCCGTAGCGGGGGGGAATCCTACGAGCAGTACTTC	CASSRSGGESYEQYF
15	.	TRBV12-3/TRBV12-4	.	TRBJ1-2	TGTGCCAGCAGTTTCAACGGGGGCGCTGACTATGGCTACACCTTC	CASSFNGGADYGYTF
14	TRBD1	TRBV15	.	TRBJ1-5	TGTGCCACCAACCCTACAGGGGGCAGGCAGCCCCAGCATTTT	CATNPTGGRQPQHF
13	TRBD2	TRBV4-2	.	TRBJ2-5	TGTGCCAGCAGCCAAGACCTAGCGGGGACCCAGTACTTC	CASSQDLAGTQYF
13	TRBD1	TRBV12-3/TRBV12-4	.	TRBJ1-1	TGTGCCAGCAGGTGGGGCCGGACAGGGGAAGCTTTCTTT	CASRWGRTGEAFF
11	.	TRBV11-2	.	TRBJ1-2	TGTGCCAGCAGCCGGTCTAGAGGCTACACCTTC	CASSRSRGYTF
15	.	TRBV7-3	.	TRBJ2-3	TGTGCCAGCAGCTTAAGCCTCACCAGCACAGATACGCAGTATTTT	CASSLSLTSTDTQYF
15	TRBD2	TRBV4-1	few	TRBJ2-3	TGCGCCAGCAGCCGTTATGCGGGGGGCAAAGATACGCAGTATTTT	CASSRYAGGKDTQYF
13	.	TRBV7-9	few	TRBJ1-1	TGTGCCAGCAGTCCCGTATTAGGCACTGAAGCTTTCTTT	CASSPVLGTEAFF
13	.	TRBV5-1	few	TRBJ1-2	TGCGCCAGCGCTGTGGGGGGACCCTATGGCTACACCTTC	CASAVGGPYGYTF
16	.	TRBV7-2	few	TRBJ2-1	TGTGCCAGCAGCCAGCCTAGGGGGGGGCTGCACAATGAGCAGTTCTTC	CASSQPRGGLHNEQFF
19	.	TRBV4-1	few	TRBJ2-6	TGCGCCAGCAGCCAGAGGGTTGCAGGGGAAGGCCTGGTGGCCAACGTCCTGACTTTC	CASSQRVAGEGLVANVLTF
14	.	TRBV6-6	few	TRBJ1-5	TGTGCCAGCAGCAGGAATGAGCGCAATACGCCCCAGCATTTT	CASSRNERNTPQHF
13	.	TRBV6-5	few	TRBJ1-2	TGTGCCAGCAGTTACTTAAGGGAGGGTGGCTACACCTTC	CASSYLREGGYTF
18	TRBD2	TRBV18	few	TRBJ2-7	TGTGCCAGCTCACCCGCCCCCTCCCTAGCGGGGGCCCCCTACGAGCAGTACTTC	CASSPAPSLAGAPYEQYF
16	.	TRBV12-3/TRBV12-4	few	TRBJ1-2	TGTGCCAGCAGTTGGGGGGGTACAGGGAAAGGCCGCGGCTACACCTTC	CASSWGGTGKGRGYTF
13	TRBD2	TRBV7-2	.	TRBJ2-3	TGTGCCAGCAGCTTAGTGGTAGCGGGGGGGCGTTATTTT	CASSLVVAGGRYF
12	TRBD1	TRBV12-3/TRBV12-4	.	TRBJ2-4	TGTGCCAGCAGCCGGGACAGTACCCTTCAGTACTTC	CASSRDSTLQYF
16	TRBD2	TRBV20-1	many	TRBJ2-5	TGCAGTGCTAAATCCTTTTTTAGCGGGGGGGTAGAGACCCAGTACTTC	CSAKSFFSGGVETQYF
15	.	TRBV9	.	TRBJ2-2	TGTGCCAGCAGCGGTTCCTGGTTCGACACCGGGGAGCTGTTTTTT	CASSGSWFDTGELFF
15	.	TRBV7-3	few	TRBJ2-3	TGTGCCAGCAGCTCCTGGGGGGCTCCCACCGATACGCAGTATTTT	CASSSWGAPTDTQYF
17	TRBD2	TRBV7-9	.	TRBJ2-1	TGTGCCAGCAGCCCCCGGACTAGCGGGGGCCGTTGGGATGAGCAGTTCTTC	CASSPRTSGGRWDEQFF
12	.	TRBV5-7	many	TRBJ1-4	TGTGCCAGCAGCTTGGGCGGTGAAAAACTGTTTTTT	CASSLGGEKLFF
13	.	TRBV20-1	few	TRBJ1-2	TGCAGTGCTAGAGACGTGGCCCAGGCCGGCTACACCTTC	CSARDVAQAGYTF
15	TRBD1	TRBV7-8	few	TRBJ1-1	TGTGCCAGCAGCTTCGCTCGGGACAGGAACACTGAAGCTTTCTTT	CASSFARDRNTEAFF
14	TRBD1	TRBV24-1	many	TRBJ2-1	TGTGCCACCAGTGACACCGGACAGGGCCATGAGCAGTTCTTC	CATSDTGQGHEQFF
14	.	TRBV4-3	.	TRBJ1-5	TGCGCCAGCAGCCAAGACCTAGGGGATCAGCCCCAGCATTTT	CASSQDLGDQPQHF
16	TRBD2	TRBV10-1	few	TRBJ2-3	TGCGCCAGCAGTGAGTCTCGGGGGGGGCCGGGAGATACGCAGTATTTT	CASSESRGGPGDTQYF
14	.	TRBV7-2	few	TRBJ2-5	TGTGCCAGCAGCGCGTACAGGGTTTGGGAGACCCAGTACTTC	CASSAYRVWETQYF
15	TRBD1	TRBV10-2	few	TRBJ2-7	TGCGCCAGCCAAGACAGGGGCTTTAGCTCCTACGAGCAGTACTTC	CASQDRGFSSYEQYF
13	.	TRBV20-1	.	TRBJ2-7	TGCAGTGCTAGAGCCCCTAGCTCCTACGAGCAGTACTTC	CSARAPSSYEQYF
13	.	TRBV20-1	many	TRBJ2-1	TGCAGTGCTAGAGACCCCCCCCAGGGTGAGCAGTTCTTC	CSARDPPQGEQFF
12	.	TRBV20-1	.	TRBJ2-7	TGCAGTGCTAGTTCCGCAACCTACGAGCAGTACTTC	CSASSATYEQYF
14	.	TRBV6-2/TRBV6-3	few	TRBJ2-3	TGTGCCAGCAAAAGGGTTTGGGGAACAGATACGCAGTATTTT	CASKRVWGTDTQYF
17	TRBD2	TRBV5-1	.	TRBJ2-2	TGCGCCAGCAGTTCAGTAGCGGGGGGGCCTTCCACCGGGGAGCTGTTTTTT	CASSSVAGGPSTGELFF
15	.	TRBV11-3	few	TRBJ2-2	TGTGCCAGCAGCTTAAGTGGGGGTTTAGCCGGGGAGCTGTTTTTT	CASSLSGGLAGELFF